This TCR beta chain was profiled in a study of cytomegalovirus exposure and HLA in healthy donors. Study-level results: TCR beta sequences numbering roughly 16,000 were associated with HLA alleles at 0.05 false discovery rate in a later analysis.

A multiplex PCR was run with 60 Vbeta primers and 13 Jbeta primers. The repertoire was sequenced with immunoSEQ multiplex PCR; TCRdb's copy has only in-frame clones and lacks some. The sample carries about 83,000 clones, 65% to 80% recorded once. The CDR3 extends over 14 amino acids. Germline loops: CDR1 LNHDA, CDR2 SQIVND (reference sequence). V gave up 9 bases and J gave up 8 bases; unmatched junction bases: 10. As concerns this clone: Its antigen is currently unknown.

This chain uses TRBV19 with TRBJ2-1, with 10 bases that match TRBD1. This sequence originates from a man aged 55-75 years in good health and CMV-seronegative. The sample comprised PBMCs. The CDR3 reads CASSRDRGADEQFF. In nucleotides, the CDR3 is TGTGCCAGCTCCAGGGACAGGGGCGCGGATGAGCAGTTCTTC.